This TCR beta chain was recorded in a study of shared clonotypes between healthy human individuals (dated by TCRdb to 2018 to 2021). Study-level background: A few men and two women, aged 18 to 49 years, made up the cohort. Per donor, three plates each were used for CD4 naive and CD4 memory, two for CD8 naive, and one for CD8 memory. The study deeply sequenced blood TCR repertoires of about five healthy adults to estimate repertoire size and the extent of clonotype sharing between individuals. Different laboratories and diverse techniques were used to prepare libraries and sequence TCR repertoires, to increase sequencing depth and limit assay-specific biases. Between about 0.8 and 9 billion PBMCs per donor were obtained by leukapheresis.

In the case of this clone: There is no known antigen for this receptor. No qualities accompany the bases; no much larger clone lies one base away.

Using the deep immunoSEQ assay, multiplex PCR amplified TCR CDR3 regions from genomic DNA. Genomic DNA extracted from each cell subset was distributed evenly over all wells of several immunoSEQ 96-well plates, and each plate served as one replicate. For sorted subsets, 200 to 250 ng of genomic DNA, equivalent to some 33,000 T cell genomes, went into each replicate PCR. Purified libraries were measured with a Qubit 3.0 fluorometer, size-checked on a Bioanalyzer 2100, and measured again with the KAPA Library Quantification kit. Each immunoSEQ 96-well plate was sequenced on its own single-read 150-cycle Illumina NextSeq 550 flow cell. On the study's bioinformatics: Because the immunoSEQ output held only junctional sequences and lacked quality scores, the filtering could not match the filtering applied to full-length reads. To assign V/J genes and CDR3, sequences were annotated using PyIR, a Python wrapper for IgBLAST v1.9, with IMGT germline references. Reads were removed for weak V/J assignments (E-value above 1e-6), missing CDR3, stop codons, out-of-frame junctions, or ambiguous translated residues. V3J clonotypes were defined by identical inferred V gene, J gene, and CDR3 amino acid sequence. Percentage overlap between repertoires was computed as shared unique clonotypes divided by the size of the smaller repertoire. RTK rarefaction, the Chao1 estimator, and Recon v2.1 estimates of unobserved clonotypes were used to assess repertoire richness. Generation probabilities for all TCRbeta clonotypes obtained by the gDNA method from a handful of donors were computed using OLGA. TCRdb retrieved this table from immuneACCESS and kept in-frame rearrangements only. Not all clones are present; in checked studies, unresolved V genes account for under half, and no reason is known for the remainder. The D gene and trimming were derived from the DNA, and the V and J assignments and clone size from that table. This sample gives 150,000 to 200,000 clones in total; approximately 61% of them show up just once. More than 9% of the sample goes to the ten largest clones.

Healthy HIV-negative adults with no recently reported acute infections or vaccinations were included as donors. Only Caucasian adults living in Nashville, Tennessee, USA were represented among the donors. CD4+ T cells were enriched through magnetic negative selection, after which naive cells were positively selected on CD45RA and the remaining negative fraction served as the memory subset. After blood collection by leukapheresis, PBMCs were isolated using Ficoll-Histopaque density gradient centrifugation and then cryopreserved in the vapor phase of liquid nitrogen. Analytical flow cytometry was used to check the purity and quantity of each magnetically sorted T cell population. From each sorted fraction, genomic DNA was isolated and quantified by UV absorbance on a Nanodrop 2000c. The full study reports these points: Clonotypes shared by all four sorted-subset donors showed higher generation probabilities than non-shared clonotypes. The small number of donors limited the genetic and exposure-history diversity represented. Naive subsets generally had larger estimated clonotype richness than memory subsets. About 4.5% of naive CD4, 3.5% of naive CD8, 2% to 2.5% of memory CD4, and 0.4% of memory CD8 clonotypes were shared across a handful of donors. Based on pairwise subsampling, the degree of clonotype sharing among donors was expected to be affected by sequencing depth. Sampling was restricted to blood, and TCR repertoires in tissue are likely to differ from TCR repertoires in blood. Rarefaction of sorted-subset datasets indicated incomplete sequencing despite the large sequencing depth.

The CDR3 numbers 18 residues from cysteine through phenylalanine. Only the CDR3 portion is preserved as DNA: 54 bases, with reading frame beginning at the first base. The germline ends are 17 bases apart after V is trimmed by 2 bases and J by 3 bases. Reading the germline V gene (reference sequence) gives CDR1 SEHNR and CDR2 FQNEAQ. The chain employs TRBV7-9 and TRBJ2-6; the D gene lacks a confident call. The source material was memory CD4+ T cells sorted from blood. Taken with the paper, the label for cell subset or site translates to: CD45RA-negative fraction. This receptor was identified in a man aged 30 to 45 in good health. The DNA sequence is TGTGCCAGCAGCTTAAGTGGCAGGTCCTTGGGTGGGGCCAACGTCCTGACTTTC. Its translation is CASSLSGRSLGGANVLTF.